This is a list of T cell receptor beta chains from one sample in a study of shared clonotypes between healthy human individuals. Some clones are missing from TCRdb's copy, which holds only in-frame ones; the method was immunoSEQ multiplex PCR. The sample has over 1.4 million clones; about 96% are singletons. The sequenced material came from naive CD4+ T cells sorted from blood. These receptors came from a young man in good health. Each CDR3 is given with its conserved first and last residue. D genes are given only for firm matches. Clone size is shown for a subset of rows, as once, few, many or a class of expanded clone.

>TRBV7-9|TRBD2|TRBJ2-1|NA
TGTGCCAGCAGCTTTGGATCACTAGCGGGAGCCTTCAATGAGCAGTTCTTC
CASSFGSLAGAFNEQFF
>TRBV15|NA|TRBJ1-5|NA
TGTGCCACCAGCAGAGATTATGTACGACAGCCCCAGCATTTT
CATSRDYVRQPQHF
>TRBV15|TRBD2|TRBJ2-1|NA
TGTGCCACCAGCAGAGATAGACTAGCGGGAGTCAATGAGCAGTTCTTC
CATSRDRLAGVNEQFF
>TRBV7-7|TRBD2|TRBJ2-5|once
TGTGCCAGCAGCCTGGGACTAGCGGGTAAAGAGACCCAGTACTTC
CASSLGLAGKETQYF
>TRBV5-1|TRBD1|TRBJ2-7|NA
TGCGCCAGCAGCTCCGGGACAGCCTTAGAACAGTACTTC
CASSSGTALEQYF
>TRBV7-9|TRBD1|TRBJ1-2|NA
TGTGCCAGCAGGCCAACAGGGGCTAACTATGGCTACACCTTC
CASRPTGANYGYTF
>TRBV2|NA|TRBJ2-3|NA
TGTGCCAGCAGTGAGGGGGGTACGCAGTATTTT
CASSEGGTQYF
>TRBV19|NA|TRBJ2-3|NA
TGTGCCAGTAGTTTGAGGGGTGAAAGGACAGATACGCAGTATTTT
CASSLRGERTDTQYF
>TRBV11-2|TRBD1|TRBJ2-5|NA
TGTGCCAGCAGATCATACAGGGGAAGTCGGCAAGAGACCCAGTACTTC
CASRSYRGSRQETQYF
>TRBV6-6|NA|TRBJ1-1|NA
TGTGCCAGCGGAGGCCAAGGGGCTGAAGCTTTCTTT
CASGGQGAEAFF
>TRBV6-6|NA|TRBJ1-1|NA
TGTGCCAGCAGACCCCTGAAGGTCTCGGGGCCCACTGAAGCTTTCTTT
CASRPLKVSGPTEAFF
>TRBV7-2|TRBD1|TRBJ1-1|NA
TGTGCCAGCAGCTTGTGGGACAGGGTTTGGGGCACTGAAGCTTTCTTT
CASSLWDRVWGTEAFF
>TRBV18|TRBD1|TRBJ1-5|NA
TGTGCCAGCTCTCGCCGGGACAGGGGAAATCAGCCCCAGCATTTT
CASSRRDRGNQPQHF
>TRBV6-5|TRBD1|TRBJ2-1|NA
TGTGCCAGCAGTCCGACAGGGGGGCCATACAATGAGCAGTTCTTC
CASSPTGGPYNEQFF
>TRBV2|NA|TRBJ1-1|NA
TGTGCCAGCAGCGCTCGGGGCACTGAAGCTTTCTTT
CASSARGTEAFF
>TRBV11-2|TRBD2|TRBJ2-1|NA
TGTGCCAGCAGCTTAGGGGGGGGTCTCCGCTCCTACAATGAGCAGTTCTTC
CASSLGGGLRSYNEQFF
>TRBV6-5|NA|TRBJ2-2|NA
TGTGCCAGCAGTTCTGGGGCGGTACGAGGAGGGGAGCTGTTTTTT
CASSSGAVRGGELFF